The source of this T cell receptor beta chain is a study of blood T cell repertoires in COVID-19. Across the whole study: Samples representing acute and convalescent COVID-19 were sourced from the United States, Italy and Spain. PBMCs, B-cell-depleted T cells, or T cells were the source of the cDNA or gDNA that made up the material.

The authors' processing: The assay estimated nucleated cells by amplifying reference gene primers. The repertoire was sequenced with immunoSEQ multiplex PCR; TCRdb's copy has only in-frame clones and lacks some. The V and J calls and clone size are taken from that table; D and trimming were inferred from the DNA. The table shows under 200,000 clones, with approximately 87% occurring only once. In germline, CDR1 is PRHDT, CDR2 FYEKMQ (reference sequence). The CDR3 is 19 amino acids. J was trimmed by 3 bases and V by 5 bases; bases with no gene match: 14. Enrollment of patients from Seattle took place during active infection, with longitudinal follow-up.

Sequences were obtained from peripheral blood. The origin of this receptor is a woman aged 60 to 75 with COVID-19, enrolled during active disease. V is TRBV13 and J is TRBJ2-6, with 9 bases lining up with TRBD1. The CDR3 sequence: CASSPRGQGGLGGANVLTF. In nucleotides, the CDR3 is TGTGCCAGCAGCCCCCGGGGACAGGGTGGCCTCGGTGGGGCCAACGTCCTGACTTTC.